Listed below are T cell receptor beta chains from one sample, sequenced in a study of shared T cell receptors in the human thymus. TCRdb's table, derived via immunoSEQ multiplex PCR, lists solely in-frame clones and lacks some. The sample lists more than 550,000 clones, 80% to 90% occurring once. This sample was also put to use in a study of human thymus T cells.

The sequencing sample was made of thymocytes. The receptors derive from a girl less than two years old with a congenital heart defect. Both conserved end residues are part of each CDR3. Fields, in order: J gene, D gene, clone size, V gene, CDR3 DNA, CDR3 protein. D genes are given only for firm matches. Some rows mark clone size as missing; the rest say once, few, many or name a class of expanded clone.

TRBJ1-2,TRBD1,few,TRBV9,TGTGCCAGCAGCGTAGCAATACAGGGGGAGACGGGCTACACCTTC,CASSVAIQGETGYTF
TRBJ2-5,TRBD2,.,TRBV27,TGTGCCAGCAGTTCTTGGGTAGCGGGGGGGCAAGAGACCCAGTACTTC,CASSSWVAGGQETQYF
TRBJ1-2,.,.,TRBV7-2,TGTGCCAGCAGCTCAACAGATTCTAACTATGGCTACACCTTC,CASSSTDSNYGYTF
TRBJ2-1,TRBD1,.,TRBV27,TGTGCCAGCAGTACCTACCCGGGACAGGGGCGCAATGAGCAGTTCTTC,CASSTYPGQGRNEQFF
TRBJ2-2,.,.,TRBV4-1,TGCGCCAGCAGCCAAGATTGTATCCAGGGGAACACCGGGGAGCTGTTTTTT,CASSQDCIQGNTGELFF
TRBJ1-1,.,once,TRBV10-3,TGTGCCATCAGTGCTCCCAATTGGGGGGGAAGAGCTGAAGCTTTCTTT,CAISAPNWGGRAEAFF
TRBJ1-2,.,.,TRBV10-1,TGCGCCAGCAGTGAGCGGGGGGGCAGGGGCCACTATGGCTACACCTTC,CASSERGGRGHYGYTF
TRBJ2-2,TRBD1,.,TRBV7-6,TGTGCCAGCAGCTACCGGGACAGTTACCTCGCGAACACCGGGGAGCTGTTTTTT,CASSYRDSYLANTGELFF
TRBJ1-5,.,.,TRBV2,TGTGCCAGCCGGGGGTATCTTAGCAATCAGCCCCAGCATTTT,CASRGYLSNQPQHF
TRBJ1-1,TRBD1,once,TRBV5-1,TGCGCCAGCAGCTCGTCCGGGACAGGGGAGGGGAGCACTGAAGCTTTCTTT,CASSSSGTGEGSTEAFF
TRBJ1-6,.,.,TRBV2,TGTGCCAGCAGTGAAGGGTTATACTCCCCCCTCCACTTT,CASSEGLYSPLHF
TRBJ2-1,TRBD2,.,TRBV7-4,TGTGCCAGCACCGACGGGGGGGCCCCTCCTTACAATGAGCAGTTCTTC,CASTDGGAPPYNEQFF
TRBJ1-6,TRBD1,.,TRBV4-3,TGCGCCAGCAGCCAAGATTCGAGGGGGCGAGGGGGCGGTGAAAATAATTCACCCCTCCACTTT,CASSQDSRGRGGGENNSPLHF
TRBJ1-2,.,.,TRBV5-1,TGCGCCAGCACCAAGGTGGGTGGGACACACTATGGCTACACCTTC,CASTKVGGTHYGYTF
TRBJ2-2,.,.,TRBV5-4,TGTGCCAGCAGCTTGTCCTGGGAGAGGGAGGCCGGGGAGCTGTTTTTT,CASSLSWEREAGELFF
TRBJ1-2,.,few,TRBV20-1,TGCAGTGCTAGAGCCCTACCGTGCACCTTC,CSARALPCTF
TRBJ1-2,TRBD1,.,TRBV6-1,TGTGCCTTGAAAGGGACAGGCCTTAACTATGGCTACACCTTC,CALKGTGLNYGYTF
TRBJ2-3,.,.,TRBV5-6,TGTGCCAGCAGCTATACCTACTTTCGGACTACGCACACAGATACGCAGTATTTT,CASSYTYFRTTHTDTQYF
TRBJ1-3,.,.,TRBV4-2,TGTGCCAGCAGCCAAGTGAAAGTGTGGAGGGCAGGTCCTGGAAACACCATATATTTT,CASSQVKVWRAGPGNTIYF
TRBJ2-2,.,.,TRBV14,TGTGCCAGCAGCCTCCACGGATCCGCAGGGGTCGGCAACACCGGGGAGCTGTTTTTT,CASSLHGSAGVGNTGELFF
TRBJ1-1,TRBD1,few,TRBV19,TGTGCCAGCCTATCGGACAGGAGTGAAGCTTTCTTT,CASLSDRSEAFF
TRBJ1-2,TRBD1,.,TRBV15,TGTGCCACCAGCAGAGGCCAGGGACCCGACAGCTCACACAGGGGAGGCTACACCTTC,CATSRGQGPDSSHRGGYTF